What follows are 19 T cell receptor beta chains derived from one specimen sequenced in a study of blood T cell repertoires in COVID-19. Data came from immunoSEQ multiplex PCR; TCRdb stores just in-frame clones and leaves some out. This sample has around 140,000 clones; roughly 86% occur once, and the top ten carry 1.8%. The specimen was peripheral blood. These receptors were collected from a man aged 70-80 years with acute or convalescent COVID-19.

CDR3 sequence (DNA): TGTGCCAGCAGTTGGACAGTGACTAATTCACCCCTCCACTTT. This sequence encodes CASSWTVTNSPLHF. The V gene is TRBV7-6, the J gene TRBJ1-6; D is possibly TRBD1 (6 bases). V was clipped by 6 bases and J by 6 bases, with 12 bases between them. Germline-derived CDR1 and CDR2 are SGHVS and FNYEAQ. This CDR3 contains 14 residues. The full variable domain, with the rest looked up from reference TRBV7-6 and TRBJ1-6, is GAGVSQSPRYKVTKRGQDVALRCDPISGHVSLYWYRQALGQGPEFLTYFNYEAQQDKSGLPNDRFSAERPEGSISTLTIQRTEQRDSAMYRCASSWTVTNSPLHFGNGTRLTVT.

The chain combines TRBV3-1 (or the pseudogene TRBV3-2) with TRBJ1-1; no reliable D call. Germline V gene lookup returns CDR1 LGHDT and CDR2 YNNKEL (reference sequence). V gave up 6 bases and J gave up 4 bases, with 15 bases separating them. CDR3 length: 14 amino acids. In nucleotides, the CDR3 is TGTGCCAGCAGGGTAATAGAGGGAGGCACTGAAGCTTTCTTT. This codes for CASRVIEGGTEAFF.

V gene TRBV5-6 combines with J gene TRBJ1-1, with D possibly TRBD1 on 5 matching bases. The length of the CDR3 is 14 residues. CDR1 is SGHDT, CDR2 YYEEEE, per germline. The V gene lost 4 bases and the J gene lost 4 bases, with 14 bases spanning the gap. CDR3 sequence: CASSPRGYGTEAFF. The CDR3 DNA reads as TGTGCCAGCAGCCCCCGGGGGTACGGCACTGAAGCTTTCTTT.

This chain uses TRBV6-2 or TRBV6-3 with TRBJ2-7, with 8 bases matching TRBD1. The CDR3 has 15 amino acids. Germline trimming cut 0 bases from V and 2 bases from J; bases unmatched to any gene: 3. Germline assignment: CDR1 MNHEY and CDR2 SVGEGT. CDR3 bases: TGTGCCAGCAGTTACTCGACAGGGGCCACCTACGAGCAGTACTTC. This codes for CASSYSTGATYEQYF.

The chain combines TRBV12-3 or TRBV12-4 with TRBJ2-5; 8 bases are a match to TRBD2. V lost 7 bases and J lost 4; bases outside the gene matches: 5. The CDR3 spans 13 residues. The CDR3 DNA follows: TGTGCCAGCAAGCGGGGGCCAGTAGAGACCCAGTACTTC. It specifies CASKRGPVETQYF.

This clone came up once. The gene calls are TRBV5-1 and TRBJ1-1; maybe TRBD1 (6 bases). CDR3 length: 17 residues. V gave up 2 bases and J gave up 11 bases, with 28 bases separating them. Germline V lookup: CDR1 SGHRS, CDR2 YFSETQ. CDR3 sequence (DNA): TGCGCCAGCAGCTTTTCCCCCCCCGGGGGGCCCCCAAGCGGGGCTTTCTTT. Translation gives CASSFSPPGGPPSGAFF.

This sequence joins TRBV4-1 and TRBJ2-1; TRBD2 matches at 9 bases. This CDR3 is built from 13 residues. Germline-derived CDR1 and CDR2 are MGHRA and YSYEKL. V lost 6 bases, J lost 9 bases, and 6 bases stayed unmatched. CDR3 sequence (DNA): TGCGCCAGCAGTCCTAGCGGGGTGGCTGAGCAGTTCTTC. This gives the protein CASSPSGVAEQFF.

A remark on this clone: The junction does not match germline at one end; this may be a read error. The CDR3 protein is CATSEGDRDTGELFF. CDR3 sequence (DNA): TGTGCCACCAGTGAAGGGGACAGGGACACAGGGGAGCTGTTTTTT. The rearrangement links TRBV24-1 to TRBJ2-2; 9 nucleotides align to TRBD1. The CDR3 runs to 15 residues. Germline V gives CDR1 KGHDR, CDR2 SFDVKD.

The chain employs TRBV5-1 and TRBJ2-7, with 9 bases aligning to TRBD1. The CDR3 loop spans 14 amino acids. The V and J ends lost 2 bases and 6 bases, in that order; junction bases with no gene match: 6. The germline V gene has CDR1 SGHRS and CDR2 YFSETQ. The CDR3 DNA reads TGCGCCAGCAGCTTCGGGACAGGGTCCGGCGAGCAGTACTTC. Translating gives CASSFGTGSGEQYF.

J is TRBJ1-1 and V is TRBV18; possible D gene TRBD1, 6 bases. The germline CDR1 and CDR2 sequences are KGHSH and LQKENI. The CDR3 has 16 amino acids. Trimming cost V 2 bases and J 1 base, with 14 bases left between them. DNA of the CDR3: TGTGCCAGCTCACCATTGGCCGGGACATCGAACACTGAAGCTTTCTTT. It translates to CASSPLAGTSNTEAFF.

The rearrangement joins TRBV4-1 to TRBJ1-5; 12 bases fit TRBD1. This CDR3 spans 17 amino acids. Germline CDR1 reads MGHRA; CDR2 reads YSYEKL. The V and J ends lost 4 bases and 4 bases, in that order; junction bases with no gene match: 8. Here the CDR3 DNA reads TGCGCCAGCAGCCGCCTCCCGGGACAGGGGGCGAATCAGCCCCAGCATTTT. It encodes CASSRLPGQGANQPQHF.

CDR3 sequence: CASSPGGGTGELFF. CDR3 coding DNA: TGTGCCAGCAGCCCGGGCGGGGGCACCGGGGAGCTGTTTTTT. The V call is TRBV3-1 (or the pseudogene TRBV3-2), the J call TRBJ2-2; 7 positions agree with TRBD2. V lost 4 bases and J lost 4; bases outside the gene matches: 3. In germline, CDR1 is LGHDT, CDR2 YNNKEL (reference sequence). The CDR3 loop spans 14 amino acids.

The rearrangement joins TRBV25-1 to TRBJ1-1; 10 bases agree with TRBD1. CDR3 length: 16 amino acids. The germline V gene encodes CDR1 MGHDK and CDR2 SYGVNS. V shed 6 bases and J 6 bases; nucleotides not matched to a gene: 13. The CDR3 protein is CASSGTPGQGSPEAFF. CDR3 DNA sequence: TGTGCCAGCAGCGGGACCCCGGGACAGGGGTCTCCTGAAGCTTTCTTT.

The V gene is TRBV25-1, the J gene TRBJ1-4, with D possibly matching TRBD1 (5 bases). The CDR3 has 14 residues. Germline CDR1 and CDR2: MGHDK and SYGVNS. V lost 3 bases and J lost 3, with 8 bases in between. DNA of the CDR3: TGTGCCAGCAGTGACAGGGTGGCTAATGAAAAACTGTTTTTT. Translation: CASSDRVANEKLFF.

The chain links TRBV5-1 to TRBJ2-5, with 7 positions matching TRBD2. Germline lookup yields CDR1 SGHRS and CDR2 YFSETQ. The CDR3 spans 14 residues. The J segment lost 2 bases and the V segment lost 5 bases, leaving 6 bases of the junction unmatched. The CDR3 DNA is TGCGCCAGCAGGGGAGGGAGTCTGCAAGAGACCCAGTACTTC. Its protein is CASRGGSLQETQYF.

J is TRBJ2-1 and V is TRBV5-1; 9 bases agree with TRBD1. The V gene's germline CDR1 is SGHRS and CDR2 YFSETQ. The CDR3 totals 15 residues. With 2 bases clipped from V and 2 bases from J, the junction kept 2 bases outside the gene matches. The CDR3: CASSFTGGPYNEQFF. The CDR3 DNA reads TGCGCCAGCAGCTTTACAGGGGGCCCCTACAATGAGCAGTTCTTC.

The rearrangement links TRBV19 to TRBJ2-7, with TRBD2 matching over 11 bases. The J segment lost 2 bases and the V segment lost 5 bases, leaving 5 bases of the junction unmatched. This CDR3 comprises 15 residues. The germline V gene encodes CDR1 LNHDA and CDR2 SQIVND (reference sequence). CDR3 sequence: CASSPGLAGPYEQYF. CDR3 DNA: TGTGCCAGTAGTCCTGGACTAGCGGGCCCCTACGAGCAGTACTTC.

The J gene is TRBJ1-1, the V gene TRBV19, with D hard to call. Germline-derived CDR1 and CDR2 are LNHDA and SQIVND (reference sequence). V dropped 3 bases and J dropped 8 bases, with 16 bases sitting between them. This CDR3 comprises 14 residues. CDR3 amino acids: CASSMPGDGFEAFF. CDR3 coding DNA: TGTGCCAGTAGTATGCCCGGGGATGGTTTCGAAGCTTTCTTT.

V and J are TRBV5-4 and TRBJ2-5, with TRBD2 as a possible D gene (6 bases). The V end was cut by 0 bases, the J end by 9 bases, with 12 bases between. CDR1 and CDR2 from the germline V gene are SGHNT and YYREEE (reference sequence). This CDR3 spans 13 amino acids. The CDR3 nucleotides read TGTGCCAGCAGCTTGGCTGGAGGAGGGTCCCAGTACTTC. This sequence encodes CASSLAGGGSQYF.